The 27 T cell receptor beta chains below all came from one sample that was sequenced in a study of control samples from healthy donors and cancer patients. Produced via immunoSEQ multiplex PCR; TCRdb's table is partial and in-frame only. The sample carries approximately 13,000 clones, approximately 93% recorded once. Sequencing was performed on PBMCs. Source of these receptors: an elderly man with lung cancer.

V usage is TRBV19 and J usage is TRBJ1-1; D may be TRBD1 (5 bases). CDR1 and CDR2 from the germline V gene are LNHDA and SQIVND (reference sequence). Trimming stripped 4 bases from V and 4 bases from J, with 16 bases between. The CDR3 has 15 residues. This chain's CDR3 is CASSTPNQGLTEAFF. CDR3 DNA sequence: TGTGCCAGTAGTACACCAAACCAGGGCCTCACTGAAGCTTTCTTT. Drawing the rest from reference TRBV19 and TRBJ1-1, the complete variable domain is DGGITQSPKYLFRKEGQNVTLSCEQNLNHDAMYWYRQDPGQGLRLIYYSQIVNDFQKGDIAEGYSVSREKKESFPLTVTSAQKNPTAFYLCASSTPNQGLTEAFFGQGTRLTVV.

This chain uses TRBV7-2 with TRBJ2-7, with D uncertain. Germline CDR1 reads SGHTA; CDR2 reads FQGNSA. The ends were cut back, 1 base at V and 0 bases at J, with 7 bases in the middle. The CDR3 has 14 residues. The CDR3 region is CASSLGLSSYEQYF. DNA of the CDR3: TGTGCCAGCAGCTTAGGGCTATCCTCCTACGAGCAGTACTTC.

V gene TRBV5-5 combines with J gene TRBJ1-5; D is ambiguous. There are 15 residues in the CDR3. From germline, CDR1 is SGHKS and CDR2 YYEKEE (reference sequence). The V and J ends lost 0 bases and 3 bases respectively, with 10 bases between them. The CDR3 DNA reads TGTGCCAGCAGCTTGGGGTTACAAAACAATCAGCCCCAGCATTTT. It codes for CASSLGLQNNQPQHF.

The chain has TRBV19 and TRBJ2-1; unclear D gene. The CDR3 loop spans 14 amino acids. Deletions cut 4 bases from V and 6 bases from J, with 13 bases between. Germline V gene data show CDR1 as LNHDA and CDR2 as SQIVND (reference sequence). The CDR3 sequence: CASSTLVLLNEQFF. The CDR3 DNA follows: TGTGCCAGTAGTACCCTCGTCCTTCTCAATGAGCAGTTCTTC.

As DNA, the CDR3 is TGTGCCAGCAGGTTCGAGGGACTTGGGACTGAAGCTTTCTTT. It yields the protein CASRFEGLGTEAFF. The rearrangement joins TRBV6-6 to TRBJ1-1; TRBD1 is a possible D gene (5 bases). The length of the CDR3 is 14 residues. Looked up from germline, CDR1 is MNHNY and CDR2 is SVGAGI (reference sequence). With 6 bases removed from V and 5 bases from J, the gap between germline ends came to 16 bases.

The rearrangement uses TRBV6-6 and TRBJ1-1, with D hard to call. Germline values: CDR1 MNHNY, CDR2 SVGAGI (reference sequence). The CDR3 is 13 residues long. V shed 2 bases and J shed 4 bases, with 8 bases lying between them. The CDR3 DNA reads TGTGCCAGCAGTTACGGGGTGAGCACTGAAGCTTTCTTT. The encoded protein is CASSYGVSTEAFF.

The chain carries TRBV3-1 (or the pseudogene TRBV3-2) and TRBJ1-1; the D is unclear. V was trimmed by 3 bases and J by 1 base, leaving 6 bases between them. This CDR3 contains 13 residues. Per germline, CDR1 LGHDT and CDR2 YNNKEL (reference sequence). CDR3 coding DNA: TGTGCCAGCAGCCAGGGAGCGAACACTGAAGCTTTCTTT. Amino acids: CASSQGANTEAFF.

The V and J genes are TRBV19 and TRBJ2-5; 9 bases align to TRBD1. J was trimmed by 1 base and V by 6 bases; bases with no gene match: 3. Germline CDR1 and CDR2: LNHDA and SQIVND (reference sequence). The length of the CDR3 is 14 residues. CDR3 sequence reads: CASSQTGGQETQYF. The CDR3 DNA follows: TGTGCCAGTAGCCAGACAGGGGGCCAAGAGACCCAGTACTTC.

The CDR3 reads CASIPPGLLRETQYF. The CDR3, as DNA: TGTGCCAGCATTCCACCGGGACTCCTTAGGGAGACCCAGTACTTC. The V and J genes are TRBV11-3 and TRBJ2-5; D is perhaps TRBD2 (6 bases). V was pared by 7 bases and J by 5 bases, with 20 bases between. This CDR3 has 15 amino acids. CDR1 and CDR2 from the germline V gene are SGHNT and YENEEA.

This chain connects TRBV6-2 or TRBV6-3 to TRBJ2-5; D tentatively reads TRBD1 or TRBD2 (5 bases each). The V end was cut by 2 bases, the J end by 4 bases, with 20 bases between. The CDR3 is 17 residues long. Germline V gene sequence: CDR1 MNHEY, CDR2 SVGEGT. CDR3 DNA sequence: TGTGCCAGCAGTTACCGATCCCAGGGACCTATAGGAGAGACCCAGTACTTC. This encodes CASSYRSQGPIGETQYF.

The chain joins TRBV5-1 to TRBJ1-1; D unresolved. Trimming removed 2 bases at V and 7 bases at J, with 9 bases between. CDR1 and CDR2 (germline): SGHRS, YFSETQ. This CDR3 comprises 12 residues. The CDR3 DNA sequence: TGCGCCAGCAGCTTCGGCGGATATGAAGCTTTCTTT. As protein: CASSFGGYEAFF.

This chain links TRBV7-2 with TRBJ1-4; 10 bases fit TRBD1. The CDR3 is 15 residues long. V trimming: 5 bases; J trimming: 5 bases; junction bases outside the gene matches: 5. Germline CDR1 and CDR2: SGHTA and FQGNSA. The CDR3 here is CASSTRGQGNEKLFF. The CDR3 DNA sequence: TGTGCCAGCAGCACTAGGGGACAGGGGAATGAAAAACTGTTTTTT.

The genes are TRBV9 and TRBJ1-1, with D possibly being TRBD1 (6 bases). The germline gives CDR1 SGDLS, CDR2 YYNGEE. V gave up 4 bases and J gave up 0 bases, with 7 bases separating them. The CDR3 extends over 13 amino acids. Here the CDR3 DNA reads TGTGCCAGCAGCCCAGGGGTGAACACTGAAGCTTTCTTT. Translating it yields CASSPGVNTEAFF.

The rearrangement uses TRBV5-1 and TRBJ2-3; possible D gene TRBD1, 5 bases. From germline, CDR1 is SGHRS and CDR2 YFSETQ. This CDR3 has 17 residues. V was clipped by 0 bases and J by 4 bases, with 18 bases between them. The CDR3, as DNA: TGCGCCAGCAGCTTGGCCCGACAGCGTCGCGGAGCAGATACGCAGTATTTT. This encodes CASSLARQRRGADTQYF.

This chain uses TRBV5-1 with TRBJ1-2; 10 nucleotides align to TRBD1. Germline V lookup: CDR1 SGHRS, CDR2 YFSETQ. V dropped 0 bases and J dropped 9; count of bases not matched to a gene: 8. This CDR3 spans 15 amino acids. CDR3 sequence reads: CASSLEGTGVNSYTF. The CDR3 bases are TGCGCCAGCAGCTTGGAAGGGACAGGGGTCAATAGCTACACCTTC.

This rearrangement joins TRBV7-9 to TRBJ1-5, with 10 bases that match TRBD1. CDR3 length: 16 residues. Germline assignment: CDR1 SEHNR and CDR2 FQNEAQ (reference sequence). V trimming: 1 base; J trimming: 7 bases; junction bases outside the gene matches: 7. CDR3 coding DNA: TGTGCCAGCAGCTTAGGTAGGACAGGGGGAGGACAGCCCCAGCATTTT. This sequence encodes CASSLGRTGGGQPQHF.

This chain links TRBV20-1 with TRBJ1-2; D is unresolved. Looked up from germline, CDR1 is DFQATT and CDR2 is SNEGSKA (reference sequence). The CDR3 sequence is 11 residues long. Trimming left V 4 bases short and J 7 bases short, with 10 bases between. The CDR3 nucleotides are TGCAGTGCTACAGTCTTTGGTGGCTACACCTTC. It specifies CSATVFGGYTF.

The chain combines TRBV7-8 with TRBJ2-1, with TRBD2 matching 8 bases. Germline CDR1 and CDR2: SGHVS and FQNEAQ. V lost 7 bases to trimming and J lost 3 bases; unmatched junction nucleotides: 8. CDR3 length: 15 residues. This chain's CDR3 is CASTPGGGHYNEQFF. The CDR3 coding sequence is TGTGCCAGCACCCCAGGCGGGGGGCACTACAATGAGCAGTTCTTC.

The rearrangement links TRBV11-2 to TRBJ2-3, with 10 nucleotides matching TRBD2. Germline loops: CDR1 SGHAT, CDR2 FQNNGV. CDR3 length: 14 residues. V was pared by 4 bases and J by 3 bases, with 1 base of the junction left unmatched. CDR3 in DNA: TGTGCCAGCAGCTCACTAGCGGGGACAGATACGCAGTATTTT. This sequence encodes CASSSLAGTDTQYF.

This chain uses TRBV20-1 with TRBJ1-5; TRBD1 matches 7 bases. CDR1 is DFQATT, CDR2 SNEGSKA, per germline (reference sequence). This CDR3 has 11 amino acids. Trimming cost V 3 bases and J 10 bases; bases outside gene matches: 3. The CDR3 protein is CSASTGDPQHF. The CDR3 nucleotides are TGCAGTGCTAGCACAGGGGACCCCCAGCATTTT.

DNA for the CDR3: TGCGCCAGCAGCAGACAAATGACACCCCGCACAGATACGCAGTATTTT. As protein: CASSRQMTPRTDTQYF. The rearrangement joins TRBV5-1 to TRBJ2-3; unclear D gene. The CDR3 runs 16 residues. CDR1 is SGHRS and CDR2 is YFSETQ in the germline V gene. V shed 4 bases and J shed 1 base, with 16 bases lying between them.

This clone was observed once. The gene calls are TRBV5-6 and TRBJ1-5, with a possible D match to TRBD1 (5 bases). This CDR3 region has 17 residues. The germline V and J ends were trimmed by 1 base and 2 bases, with 16 bases remaining between them. The germline V gene has CDR1 SGHDT and CDR2 YYEEEE. The CDR3 spells CASSLIFRVSGNQPQHF. As DNA, the CDR3 is TGTGCCAGCAGCTTGATTTTCAGGGTTAGTGGCAATCAGCCCCAGCATTTT.

The gene calls are TRBV7-2 and TRBJ1-2, with TRBD1 identical over 8 bases. Trimming removed 4 bases from V and 5 bases from J; junction bases left unmatched: 6. The germline V gene has CDR1 SGHTA and CDR2 FQGNSA. The CDR3 has 14 amino acids. The CDR3: CASSSTGGRYGYTF. The CDR3 DNA reads as TGTGCCAGCAGCTCCACAGGGGGGAGGTATGGCTACACCTTC. The full variable domain, its missing parts supplied by reference TRBV7-2 and TRBJ1-2, is GAGVSQSPSNKVTEKGKDVELRCDPISGHTALYWYRQSLGQGLEFLIYFQGNSAPDKSGLPSDRFSAERTGGSVSTLTIQRTQQEDSAVYLCASSSTGGRYGYTFGSGTRLTVV.

This chain connects TRBV11-2 to TRBJ1-3, with D possibly being TRBD1 (5 bases). V was shortened by 5 bases and J by 0 bases, with 11 bases between the two germline ends. This CDR3 contains 15 residues. CDR1 is SGHAT, CDR2 FQNNGV, per germline. The CDR3 here is CASSIPGSSGNTIYF. CDR3 nucleotide sequence: TGTGCCAGCAGCATCCCAGGGAGCTCTGGAAACACCATATATTTT.

This chain joins TRBV2 and TRBJ2-3; D is ambiguous. Trimming removed 7 bases from V and 0 bases from J, with 14 bases in between. CDR1 is SNHLY, CDR2 FYNNEI, per germline. The CDR3 consists of 15 residues. The CDR3 DNA reads as TGTGCCAGCACCCGGACCGATCCAAGCACAGATACGCAGTATTTT. Its protein product is CASTRTDPSTDTQYF.

The rearrangement joins TRBV5-6 to TRBJ2-5; 9 bases fit TRBD1. Germline CDR1 and CDR2: SGHDT and YYEEEE. CDR3 length equals 15 residues. V lost 4 bases, J lost 3 bases, and 7 bases stayed unmatched. In DNA form, the CDR3 reads TGTGCCAGCAGCGCCGGGACAGGGTTTGAAGAGACCCAGTACTTC. Translating gives CASSAGTGFEETQYF.

The chain is built from TRBV6-2 or TRBV6-3 and TRBJ2-2, with no clear D. The CDR3 covers 12 residues. Germline assignment: CDR1 MNHEY and CDR2 SVGEGT. V was trimmed by 5 bases and J by 9 bases, leaving 10 bases between them. For the CDR3, the DNA is TGTGCCAGCAGTCACCCCTCCCGGGAGCTGTTTTTT. Its translation is CASSHPSRELFF.